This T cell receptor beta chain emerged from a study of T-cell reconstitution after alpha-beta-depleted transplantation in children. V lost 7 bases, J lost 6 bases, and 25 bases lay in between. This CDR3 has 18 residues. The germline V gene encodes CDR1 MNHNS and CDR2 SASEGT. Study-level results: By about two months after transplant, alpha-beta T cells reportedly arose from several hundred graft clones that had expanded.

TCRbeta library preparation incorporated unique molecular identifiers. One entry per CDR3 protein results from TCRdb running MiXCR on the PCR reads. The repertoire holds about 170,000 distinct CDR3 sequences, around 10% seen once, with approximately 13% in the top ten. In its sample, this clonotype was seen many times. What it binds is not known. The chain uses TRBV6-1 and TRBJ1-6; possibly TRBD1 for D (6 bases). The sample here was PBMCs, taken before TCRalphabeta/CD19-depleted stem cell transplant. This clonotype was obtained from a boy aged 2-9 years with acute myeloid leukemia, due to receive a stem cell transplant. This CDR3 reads CASTGSGTTSSSNSPLHF. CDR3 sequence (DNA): TGTGCCAGCACCGGATCCGGGACAACTTCCTCGAGTAATTCACCCCTCCACTTT.